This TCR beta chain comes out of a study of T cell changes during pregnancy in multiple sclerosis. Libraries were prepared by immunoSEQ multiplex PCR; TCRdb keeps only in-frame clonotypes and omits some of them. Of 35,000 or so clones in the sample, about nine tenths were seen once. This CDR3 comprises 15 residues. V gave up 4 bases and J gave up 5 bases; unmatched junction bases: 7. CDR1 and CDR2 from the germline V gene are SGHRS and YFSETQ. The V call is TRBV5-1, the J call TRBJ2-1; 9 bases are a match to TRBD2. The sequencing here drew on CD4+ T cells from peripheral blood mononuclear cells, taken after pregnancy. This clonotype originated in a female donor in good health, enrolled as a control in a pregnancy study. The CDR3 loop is CASSLTSGLNNEQFF. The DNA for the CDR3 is TGCGCCAGCAGCCTTACTAGCGGGCTTAACAATGAGCAGTTCTTC.